The present TCR beta chain was sequenced within a study of OX40 agonist ivuxolimab in advanced cancers. Produced via immunoSEQ multiplex PCR; TCRdb's table is partial and in-frame only. The repertoire holds 80,000 to 100,000 clones, with just over 90% as singletons. With 8 bases clipped from V and 0 bases from J, the junction kept 7 bases outside the gene matches. Looked up from germline, CDR1 is MNHNY and CDR2 is SVGAGI (reference sequence). The CDR3 length is 14 residues. V and J are TRBV6-6 and TRBJ2-7, with 7 bases that match TRBD1. This sample comprised CD4+ or CD8+ T cells sorted from blood, obtained in a trial of the OX40 agonist ivuxolimab. The receptor was derived from an adult with an advanced solid tumor such as melanoma, head and neck, liver or kidney cancer. The CDR3 protein is CASGMTGNSYEQYF. DNA of the CDR3: TGTGCCAGCGGGATGACAGGGAACTCCTACGAGCAGTACTTC.